These 14 T cell receptor beta chains share one sample of origin, sequenced in a study of cytomegalovirus exposure and HLA in healthy donors. PCR primers comprised 60 Vbeta and 13 Jbeta primers. Assay used: immunoSEQ multiplex PCR; TCRdb lists only in-frame clones, some missing. Among roughly 130,000 clones, 73% were seen once, and the ten largest hold over 2%. The sample was PBMCs. These receptors were obtained from a woman between 35 and 50 years old in good health and CMV-seropositive.

The chain joins TRBV28 to TRBJ2-7, with D tentatively TRBD1 (5 bases). Trimming took off 7 bases at V and 6 bases at J, with 28 bases between the two ends. This CDR3 spans 17 amino acids. Germline V gene sequence: CDR1 MDHEN, CDR2 SYDVKM. Written as DNA, the CDR3 is TGTGCCAGCACTACCGAGTTAAGGACACCGGCTCAGAGCGAGCAGTACTTC. This codes for CASTTELRTPAQSEQYF.

The V gene is TRBV7-2, the J gene TRBJ2-1, with a weak D call TRBD1 (6 bases). CDR3 length: 13 residues. CDR1 and CDR2 from the germline V gene are SGHTA and FQGNSA. Trimming took off 4 bases at V and 7 bases at J, with 11 bases between the two ends. The CDR3 nucleotides are TGTGCCAGCAGCTCAGGCACAGGGAATGAGCAGTTCTTC. It is translated as CASSSGTGNEQFF.

The CDR3 region is CASSSTTGADYGYTF. The DNA for the CDR3 is TGTGCCAGCAGTTCAACGACAGGGGCTGACTATGGCTACACCTTC. This sequence joins TRBV28 and TRBJ1-2; 8 bases map to TRBD1. CDR1 MDHEN and CDR2 SYDVKM come from the germline V gene. The ends lost 4 bases at V and 3 bases at J; junction bases unmatched: 7. The CDR3 runs to 15 residues.

The chain employs TRBV7-2 and TRBJ1-2; no clear D gene. The CDR3 has 13 residues. V lost 0 bases to trimming and J lost 2 bases, with 4 bases between them. Germline V gene lookup returns CDR1 SGHTA and CDR2 FQGNSA. In nucleotides, the CDR3 is TGTGCCAGCAGCTTAGCGAGGAACTATGGCTACACCTTC. This encodes CASSLARNYGYTF.

V and J are TRBV9 and TRBJ2-7; 8 bases map to TRBD2. CDR3 length: 15 amino acids. Trimming cost V 3 bases and J 2 bases; bases outside gene matches: 7. Germline V CDR1 and CDR2: SGDLS, YYNGEE. The chain's CDR3 is CASSAPREGTYEQYF. The CDR3, as DNA: TGTGCCAGCAGCGCGCCCCGGGAGGGGACCTACGAGCAGTACTTC.

V usage is TRBV9 and J usage is TRBJ2-3, with 11 bases lining up with TRBD2. The CDR3 runs 16 residues. CDR1 and CDR2 from the germline V gene are SGDLS and YYNGEE. Unmatched junction bases numbered 4, after V lost 0 bases and J lost 4 bases. The chain's CDR3 is CASSVEVAGGADTQYF. The CDR3 nucleotides are TGTGCCAGCAGCGTAGAAGTAGCGGGAGGGGCAGATACGCAGTATTTT.

The chain has TRBV7-3 and TRBJ2-7; 7 nucleotides line up with TRBD1. This CDR3 is built from 14 residues. After removal of 2 bases from V and 9 bases from J, the junction contained 10 bases not matched to a gene. Per the germline V gene, CDR1 is SGHTA and CDR2 is FQGTGA. The CDR3: CASSLSATGNGQYF. CDR3 nucleotide sequence: TGTGCCAGCAGCTTATCGGCGACAGGGAATGGGCAGTACTTC.

J is TRBJ2-7 and V is TRBV4-2, with TRBD1 identical over 10 bases. The V segment lost 2 bases and the J segment 1 base; nucleotides outside the gene matches: 8. Germline loops: CDR1 LGHNA, CDR2 YNFKEQ. The CDR3 runs 17 residues. The CDR3 is CASSQTYGQGGSYEQYF. In nucleotides, the CDR3 is TGTGCCAGCAGCCAAACTTACGGACAGGGGGGTTCCTACGAGCAGTACTTC.

The chain is built from TRBV9 and TRBJ1-4; D unresolved. The ends were cut back, 2 bases at V and 3 bases at J, with 5 bases in the middle. CDR3 length: 13 residues. The germline V gene has CDR1 SGDLS and CDR2 YYNGEE. Here the CDR3 DNA reads TGTGCCAGCAGCGTTAATCCTAATGAAAAACTGTTTTTT. It yields the protein CASSVNPNEKLFF.

This clone has only a few counts. This sequence joins TRBV19 and TRBJ1-1; TRBD1 might be the D (6 bases). The germline V gene has CDR1 LNHDA and CDR2 SQIVND (reference sequence). The length of the CDR3 is 13 residues. Trimming took off 6 bases at V and 5 bases at J, with 13 bases between the two ends. Here the CDR3 DNA reads TGTGCCAGTAGAAAACAGGGTTGGACTGAAGCTTTCTTT. Its protein product is CASRKQGWTEAFF.

The J gene is TRBJ1-3, the V gene TRBV9; 7 nucleotides line up with TRBD1. Germline loops: CDR1 SGDLS, CDR2 YYNGEE. After removal of 4 bases from V and 0 bases from J, the junction contained 7 bases not matched to a gene. The CDR3 is 16 residues long. This chain's CDR3 is CASSITGASSGNTIYF. CDR3 coding DNA: TGTGCCAGCAGCATTACAGGGGCGAGCTCTGGAAACACCATATATTTT.

The CDR3 region has the DNA TGTGCCAGCAGCTTAGTACCGGGACAGGGGAACACTGAAGCTTTCTTT. It yields the protein CASSLVPGQGNTEAFF. The V gene is TRBV7-2, the J gene TRBJ1-1; the match to TRBD1 covers 9 bases. Germline V gene data show CDR1 as SGHTA and CDR2 as FQGNSA. With V trimmed by 1 base and J by 1 base, 4 bases remained unmatched. The CDR3 spans 16 residues.

This CDR3 is CASIREGTGVNGYTF. As DNA, the CDR3 is TGTGCCAGTATTCGAGAAGGGACAGGGGTGAATGGCTACACCTTC. The chain joins TRBV19 to TRBJ1-2; 10 nucleotides line up with TRBD1. Trimming removed 7 bases from V and 6 bases from J; junction bases left unmatched: 11. From germline, CDR1 is LNHDA and CDR2 SQIVND (reference sequence). This CDR3 is 15 amino acids long.

The chain joins TRBV19 to TRBJ1-6, with D possibly TRBD1 on 5 matching bases. Trimming took 9 bases from V and 7 from J, leaving 25 bases between them. CDR3 length equals 17 residues. Germline CDR1 is LNHDA and CDR2 is SQIVND (reference sequence). The DNA for the CDR3 is TGTGCCAGCCCACCCCCCACGAGGGCAGGGAGGAATTCACCCCTCCACTTT. As protein: CASPPPTRAGRNSPLHF.